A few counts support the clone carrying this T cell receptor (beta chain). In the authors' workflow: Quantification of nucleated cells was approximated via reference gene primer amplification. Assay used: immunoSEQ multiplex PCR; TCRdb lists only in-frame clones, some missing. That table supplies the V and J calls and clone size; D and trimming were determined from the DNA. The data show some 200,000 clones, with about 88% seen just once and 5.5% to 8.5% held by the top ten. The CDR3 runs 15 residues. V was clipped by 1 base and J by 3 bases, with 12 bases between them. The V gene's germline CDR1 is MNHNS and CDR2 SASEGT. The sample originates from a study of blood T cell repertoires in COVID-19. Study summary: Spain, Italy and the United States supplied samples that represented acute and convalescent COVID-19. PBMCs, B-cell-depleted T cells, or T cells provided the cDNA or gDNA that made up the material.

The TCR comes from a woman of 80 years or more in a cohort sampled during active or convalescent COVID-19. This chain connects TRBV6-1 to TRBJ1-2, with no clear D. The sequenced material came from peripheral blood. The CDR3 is CASSEGWRMDYGYTF. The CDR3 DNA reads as TGTGCCAGCAGTGAAGGTTGGCGGATGGACTATGGCTACACCTTC.